Described below is a single TCR beta chain sequence and its context. This record comes from a study of long-term antiretroviral therapy in people with HIV. Whole-study context: The 2015 immediate-ART recommendation came about a decade after the earliest samples.

At the survey level, the v3.0 immunoSEQ assay was run. Using immunoSEQ multiplex PCR, the repertoire was profiled, and TCRdb retains in-frame clones only, with some absent. The sample shows around 25,000 clones, roughly 79% of them seen only once. The CDR3 contains 12 residues. In germline, CDR1 is MNHNY, CDR2 SVGAGI (reference sequence). V dropped 4 bases and J dropped 0 bases, with 3 bases sitting between them. The sample was unsorted PBMCs, taken at the start of antiretroviral therapy, before treatment. J is TRBJ1-1 and V is TRBV6-6; no definite D call. This receptor was identified in a woman aged 18-35 years with HIV. This CDR3 is CASSWVNTEAFF. The CDR3 nucleotides are TGTGCCAGCAGTTGGGTGAACACTGAAGCTTTCTTT.